This TCR beta chain derives from a study of T cell repertoires in cytomegalovirus infection. On the study more broadly: Matching HLA type and CMV infection were both indicated by public TCR beta signatures. Findings and limits, study-wide: Summed frequency of shared TCR beta families picked out CMV carriers who also had the relevant HLA. The ex vivo response showed dominance by HLA-C-restricted CMV-specific TCR beta clonotypes.

The length of the CDR3 is 13 residues. Germline V gene data show CDR1 as MGHDK and CDR2 as SYGVNS. MiXCR, run by TCRdb on the reads, gives a single entry per CDR3 protein. The table records roughly 500,000 distinct CDR3 sequences, 33% of them present only once. This clonotype was counted a few times. Antigen: not known. The rearrangement uses TRBV25-1 and TRBJ2-7; the D is unclear. The sequence was obtained from a human donor in good health (CMV status not recorded). Some clones in this sample may be carry-over from other donors' samples. Sequences were derived from cultured PBMCs, sampled from culture after CMV antigen stimulation. CDR3 region: CATDFWSSYEQYF. In DNA, the CDR3 is TGTGCGACCGACTTTTGGTCCTCCTACGAGCAGTACTTC.